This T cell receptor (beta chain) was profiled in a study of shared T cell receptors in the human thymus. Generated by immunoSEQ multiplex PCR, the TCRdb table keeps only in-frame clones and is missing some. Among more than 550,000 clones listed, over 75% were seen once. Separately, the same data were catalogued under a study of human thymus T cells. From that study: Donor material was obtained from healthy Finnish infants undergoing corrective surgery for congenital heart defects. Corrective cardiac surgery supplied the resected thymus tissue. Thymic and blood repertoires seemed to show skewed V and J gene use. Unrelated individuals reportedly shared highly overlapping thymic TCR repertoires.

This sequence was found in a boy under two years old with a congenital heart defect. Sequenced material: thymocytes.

In DNA form, the CDR3 reads TGTGCCAGCAGCGTGCTAGCGGGGGGGCGCACCGGGGAGCTGTTTTTT. Amino acids: CASSVLAGGRTGELFF. This sequence joins TRBV9 and TRBJ2-2; 12 positions agree with TRBD2. The germline CDR1 and CDR2 sequences are SGDLS and YYNGEE. The junction had 3 bases not matched to a gene; V was cut back by 2 bases and J by 4 bases. CDR3 length: 16 amino acids.